The clone carrying this T cell receptor beta chain was observed a few times. Germline values: CDR1 ENHRY, CDR2 SYGVKD. The CDR3 totals 13 residues. V dropped 6 bases and J dropped 0 bases, with 8 bases sitting between them. This entry comes from a study of early T cells in non-severe SARS-CoV-2 infection. Each CDR3 protein is one row after TCRdb ran MiXCR on the 5' RACE reads. Of approximately 45,000 distinct CDR3 sequences in the sample, roughly a tenth were seen once. Material for sequencing was whole blood. The V and J genes are TRBV10-3 and TRBJ2-5; the D is unclear. The TCR was taken from an adult who was a healthcare worker with PCR-confirmed SARS-CoV-2 infection or an uninfected control (not recorded which). The CDR3 DNA follows: TGTGCCATCAGCTATAGAAACCAAGAGACCCAGTACTTC. It codes for CAISYRNQETQYF.